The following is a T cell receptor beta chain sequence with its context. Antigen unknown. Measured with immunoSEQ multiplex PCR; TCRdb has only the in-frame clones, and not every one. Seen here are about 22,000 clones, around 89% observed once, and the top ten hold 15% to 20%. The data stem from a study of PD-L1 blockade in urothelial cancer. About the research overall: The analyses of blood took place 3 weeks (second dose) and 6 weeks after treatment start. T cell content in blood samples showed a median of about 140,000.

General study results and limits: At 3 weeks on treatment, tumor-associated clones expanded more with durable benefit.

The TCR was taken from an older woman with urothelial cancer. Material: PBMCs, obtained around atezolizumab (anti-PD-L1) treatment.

The CDR3 loop reads CASSLGRELNTGELFF. CDR3 nucleotide sequence: TGTGCCAGCAGCTTAGGGCGGGAACTTAACACCGGGGAGCTGTTTTTT. The chain recombines TRBV7-9 with TRBJ2-2, with D perhaps matching TRBD2 (6 bases). Per the germline V gene, CDR1 is SEHNR and CDR2 is FQNEAQ (reference sequence). Trimming cost V 1 base and J 2 bases, with 11 bases left between them. This CDR3 has 16 residues.